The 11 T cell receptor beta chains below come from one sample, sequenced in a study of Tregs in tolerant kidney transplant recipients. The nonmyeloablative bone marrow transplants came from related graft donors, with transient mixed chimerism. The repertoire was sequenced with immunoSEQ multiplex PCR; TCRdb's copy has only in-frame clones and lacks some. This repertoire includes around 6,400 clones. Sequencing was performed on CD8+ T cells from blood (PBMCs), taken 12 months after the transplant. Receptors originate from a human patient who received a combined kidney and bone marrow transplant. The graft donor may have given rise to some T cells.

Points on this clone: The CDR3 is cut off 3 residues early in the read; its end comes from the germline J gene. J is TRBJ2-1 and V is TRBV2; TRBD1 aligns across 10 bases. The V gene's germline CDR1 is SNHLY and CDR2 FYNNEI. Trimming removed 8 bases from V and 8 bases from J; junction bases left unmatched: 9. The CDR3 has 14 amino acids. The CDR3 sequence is CASGGQGVFDEQFF. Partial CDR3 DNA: TGTGCCAGCGGAGGACAGGGGGTTTTCGATGAG.

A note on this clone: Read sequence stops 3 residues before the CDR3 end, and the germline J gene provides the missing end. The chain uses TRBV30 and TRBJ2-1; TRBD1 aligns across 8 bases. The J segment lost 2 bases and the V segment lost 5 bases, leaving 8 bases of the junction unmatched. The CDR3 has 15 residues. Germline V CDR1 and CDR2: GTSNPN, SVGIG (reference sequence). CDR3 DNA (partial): TGTGCCTGGCGCTCCGGGACAGGCCCCTACAATGAG. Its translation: CAWRSGTGPYNE. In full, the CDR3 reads CAWRSGTGPYNEQFF.

The CDR3 is CSARDPYLSYNEQFF. The sequenced CDR3 bases are TGCAGTGCTAGAGATCCTTACCTATCTTACAATGAG. The V gene is TRBV20-1, the J gene TRBJ2-1; D unresolved. Read sequence stops 3 residues before the CDR3 end, and the germline J gene provides the missing end. V was clipped by 0 bases and J by 4 bases, with 13 bases between them. The CDR3 runs 15 residues. Germline V gives CDR1 DFQATT, CDR2 SNEGSKA (reference sequence).

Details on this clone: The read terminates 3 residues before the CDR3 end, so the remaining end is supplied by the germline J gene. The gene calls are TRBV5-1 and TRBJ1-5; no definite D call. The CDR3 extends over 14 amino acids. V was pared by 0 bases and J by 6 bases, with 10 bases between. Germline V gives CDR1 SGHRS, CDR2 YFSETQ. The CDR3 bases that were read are TGCGCCAGCAGCTTGGGAGGGTTTGGTCAGCCC. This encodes CASSLGGFGQP. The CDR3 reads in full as CASSLGGFGQPQHF.

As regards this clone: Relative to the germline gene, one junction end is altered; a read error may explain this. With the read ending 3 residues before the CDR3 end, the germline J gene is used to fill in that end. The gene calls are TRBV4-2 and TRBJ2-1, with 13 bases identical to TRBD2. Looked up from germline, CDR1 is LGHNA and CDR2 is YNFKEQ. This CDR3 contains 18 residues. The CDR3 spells CASSQAVGTSGIYNEQFF. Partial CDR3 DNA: TGCGCCAGCAGCCAAGCGGTTGGGACTAGCGGGATTTACAATGAG.

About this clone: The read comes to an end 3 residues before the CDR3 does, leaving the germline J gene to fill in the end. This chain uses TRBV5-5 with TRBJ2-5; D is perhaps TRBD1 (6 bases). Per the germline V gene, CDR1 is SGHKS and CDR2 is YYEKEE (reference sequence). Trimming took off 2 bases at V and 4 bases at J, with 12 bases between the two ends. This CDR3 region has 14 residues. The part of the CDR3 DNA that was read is TGTGCCAGCAGCTTACGCAGGGGACCAGAGACC. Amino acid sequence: CASSLRRGPET. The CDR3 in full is CASSLRRGPETQYF.

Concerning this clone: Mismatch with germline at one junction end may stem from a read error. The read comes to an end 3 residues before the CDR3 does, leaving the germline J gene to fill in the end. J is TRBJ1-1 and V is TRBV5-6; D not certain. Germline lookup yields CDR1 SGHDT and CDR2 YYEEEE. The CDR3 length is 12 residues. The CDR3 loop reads CASGLVRGEAFF. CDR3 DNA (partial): TGTGCCAGCGGCTTGGTCCGGGGTGAA. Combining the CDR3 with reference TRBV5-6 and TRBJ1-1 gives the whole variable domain DAGVTQSPTHLIKTRGQQVTLRCSPKSGHDTVSWYQQALGQGPQFIFQYYEEEERQRGNFPDRFSGHQFPNYSSELNVNALLLGDSALYLCASGLVRGEAFFGQGTRLTVV.

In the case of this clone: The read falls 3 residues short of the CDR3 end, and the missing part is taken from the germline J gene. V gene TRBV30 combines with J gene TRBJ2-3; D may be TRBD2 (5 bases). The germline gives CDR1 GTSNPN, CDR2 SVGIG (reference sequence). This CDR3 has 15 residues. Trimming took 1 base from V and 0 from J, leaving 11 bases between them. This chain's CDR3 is CAWSGKRTSTDTQYF. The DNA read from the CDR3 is TGTGCCTGGAGTGGAAAACGGACTAGCACAGATACG.

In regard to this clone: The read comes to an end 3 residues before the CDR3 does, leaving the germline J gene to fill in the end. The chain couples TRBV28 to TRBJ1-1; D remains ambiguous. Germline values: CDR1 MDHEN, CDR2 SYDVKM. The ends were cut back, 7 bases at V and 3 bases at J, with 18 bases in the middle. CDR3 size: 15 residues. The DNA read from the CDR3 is TGTGCCAGCACCCCCTGGTCAGGAGGAGACACTGAA. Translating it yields CASTPWSGGDTE. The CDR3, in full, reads CASTPWSGGDTEAFF.

The part of the CDR3 DNA that was read is TGTGCCTGGAGTGCCGGGACAGGGATCAACGAG. Translation: CAWSAGTGINE. The CDR3 as a whole reads CAWSAGTGINEQYF. This chain joins TRBV30 and TRBJ2-7, with 9 bases that match TRBD1. The CDR3 end falls 3 residues outside the read, so it is completed with the germline J gene. There are 14 residues in the CDR3. V shed 1 base, J shed 5 bases, and the junction held 6 bases outside the gene matches. Germline CDR1 and CDR2: GTSNPN and SVGIG (reference sequence).

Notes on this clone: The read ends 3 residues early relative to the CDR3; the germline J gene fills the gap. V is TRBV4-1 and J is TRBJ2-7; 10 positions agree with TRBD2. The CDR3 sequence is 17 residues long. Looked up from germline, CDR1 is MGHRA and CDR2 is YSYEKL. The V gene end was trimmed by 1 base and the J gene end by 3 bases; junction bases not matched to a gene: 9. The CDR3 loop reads CASSQVGGLATNYEQYF. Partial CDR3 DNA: TGCGCCAGCAGCCAAGTGGGGGGACTAGCGACTAACTACGAG.